This T cell receptor (beta chain) is from a study of T cells in Graves' hyperthyroidism and ophthalmopathy (dated 2019 in TCRdb). As for the study more broadly: Peripheral blood was sampled at the time of initial diagnosis, prior to any treatment. Prospective prediction of ophthalmopathy was tested in an independent validation cohort of fewer than 20 hyperthyroidism patients and 17 patients who later progressed to ophthalmopathy. Thyroid tissue and blood T-cell repertoires from several Graves' hyperthyroidism patients were also compared in the study. The paper reports TCR Vbeta CDR3 sequencing of over 120 peripheral blood samples: around 45 ophthalmopathy, approximately 74 hyperthyroidism and approximately 17 progressor patients. The 100 discovery patients were divided at random into training and test sets in a 7:3 ratio. After sampling, hyperthyroidism patients received methimazole starting at 30 mg daily, and ophthalmopathy patients received high-dose intravenous methylprednisolone. To identify distinguishing TCR V-J signatures, a discovery cohort of 100 patients was used, comprising 40 to 45 with Graves' ophthalmopathy and around 57 with stable Graves' hyperthyroidism. What the study reported, not specific to this receptor: Most expanded thyroid clonotypes (frequency above 0.001) were also detected in blood, suggesting blood repertoires may reflect thyroid immune responses. Sample size was not statistically predetermined, and blinding of investigators to group allocation was not performed. In validation, the model predicted progression to ophthalmopathy with 55% to 71% sensitivity and 72% to 85% specificity, a median of about six months before onset. Ophthalmopathy was separated from stable hyperthyroidism by a 13 V-J signature model, with approximately 90% sensitivity and approximately 81% specificity obtained in cross-validation and 80%/75% obtained in testing.

Amplification of TCR beta CDR3 regions was carried out from RNA transcripts. The TCR CDR3 was subjected to a first round of RT-PCR using the HTBI primer set and the Qiagen OneStep RT-PCR kit. A second multiplex PCR round built the libraries, followed by size selection and purification. The libraries were sequenced on an Illumina HiSeq2000 using paired-end 100 bp reads. Per the original workflow: SOAPnuke was used to process the raw data, removing reads that contained adapters or uncalled bases, had a mean Phred below 15, or lacked an exact match to the constant primer or identifier. COPE v1.2.5 was used to merge high-quality paired reads, and clonotypes were defined as unique nucleotide sequences. MiTCR v1.1 was used to align the clonotypes against IMGT TRBV, TRBD and TRBJ reference segments. The analysis included only V-J combinations with a frequency above 0.0001, which together covered around 99% of the repertoires. The TCS score was defined as F50 (clonal expansion) divided by E x V (chaos), with BLOSUM62-based TCRdist calculated between CDR3 peptides within each V-J. Welch's t-statistics and random forest reduced just over 500 V-J features to about 13, which were used in a naive Bayes classifier (R e1071). TCRdb trimmed public reads at Q25 via fastp, called clones via MiXCR and kept in-frame beta chains. Entries that share a CDR3 protein sequence are merged under the most common genes and DNA. What appears here as the V and J calls and clone size reflects TCRdb's work, not the paper's. This sample gives around 290,000 distinct CDR3 sequences in total; 15% to 20% of them show up just once. The top ten clones comprise approximately 57% of the sample.

Ophthalmopathy patients had moderately to severely active disease, with a Clinical Activity Score of 3 or more, a NOSPECS grade of 4 or more, and a disease duration of less than 3 months. Exclusion was applied to patients with uncontrolled infections, other autoimmune diseases, pregnancy or lactation. Diagnoses relied on clinical symptoms, serum thyroxine and TRAb, thyroid ultrasound and orbital computed tomography. PBMCs were separated from roughly 9.3 ml of fresh peripheral blood using Ficoll-Paque density gradient centrifugation. Total RNA was extracted using Trizol reagent, and RNA quality was assessed on an Agilent 2100 Bioanalyzer. The trim is 5 bases for V and 6 bases for J, with a gap of 18 bases between the germline ends. The CDR3 spans 15 residues, from the cysteine through the phenylalanine. Left in the record is the CDR3 DNA by itself, 45 bases read in frame from the first base. CDR1 and CDR2 were assigned from the germline V gene as SGHRS and YFSETQ.

This clonotype came up many times. What antigen it recognizes has not been identified. One base away there is no much larger clone; base qualities are not given. The chain is encoded by TRBV5-1 joined to TRBJ1-3; the D gene is possibly TRBD1, with 5 bases matching. This TCR came from a woman aged 55-75 years with Graves' ophthalmopathy. Material: blood. The DNA is as follows: TGCGCCAGCAGGGGGACGGCTAATTTTGAAAACACCATATATTTT. Its product reads: CASRGTANFENTIYF.